This T cell receptor (beta chain) was retrieved from a study of blood T cell repertoires in COVID-19 (dated by TCRdb to 2018 to 2021). Study-level background: Samples covering the acute and convalescent phases of COVID-19 were provided by collaborators in the United States, Italy and Spain. The material from the prospective study consisted of cDNA or gDNA derived from T cells, B-cell-depleted T cells, or PBMCs. Deeply sampled blood TCRbeta repertoires from subjects exposed to, actively infected with, or recovered from COVID-19 were included in the dataset. The repertoires were made available in a free public database intended to serve as a resource for research on the immune response to SARS-CoV-2. The samples were drawn from the first 160 participants of the ongoing ImmuneRACE study and from 1,254 subjects provided by 6 global collaborators. Sample metadata almost always included a de-identified subject ID, COVID-19 status, age in years and sex. HLA class I and class II types, where available, came from metadata supplied by the sample provider rather than from assay-based typing. Results and caveats for the whole study, not just this receptor: The amount of clinical and demographic metadata varied by source and participant and was provided uncurated.

Participants in the prospective study were enrolled through a virtual design, were aged about 18 to 89 years, and lived in roughly 25 United States geographic areas. To assign participants to cohorts, the prospective study relied on clinical history that participants themselves reported in a screening survey and a study questionnaire. Mobile phlebotomists in the prospective study collected whole blood, serum and a nasopharyngeal or oropharyngeal swab from every participant. Prospective study participants could optionally give additional blood draws and questionnaires over an approximately 2-month period. Before DNA extraction, prospective study blood samples were shipped either frozen or at room temperature. The count of this clone is one. Its antigen is still unknown. There are no base qualities to consult, and no much larger clone falls within one base. TCRbeta CDR3 regions were amplified from genomic DNA using the immunoSEQ Assay, a bias-controlled multiplex PCR. In the authors' own workflow: The number of nucleated cells in each sample was estimated by amplification of reference gene primers within the assay. To quantify the absolute abundance of each unique TCRbeta CDR3 rearrangement, sequence reads were collapsed and filtered. For each sample, productive Simpson clonality was calculated by taking the square root of Simpson's diversity index across productive rearrangements. TCRdb retrieved this table from immuneACCESS and kept in-frame rearrangements only. Not all clones are present; in checked studies, unresolved V genes account for under half, and no reason is known for the remainder. D and trimming come from the DNA, and the V and J calls and clone size come from that table. The sample yields under 350,000 clones; around 85% were counted once. The ten most abundant clones make up about 4.2% of the sample.

This clonotype was sampled from a woman aged 40 to 49 with acute COVID-19. The specimen sequenced was PBMCs or T cells enriched from blood (not recorded which).

The CDR3 region: CASSEGPASYEQYF. Here is the DNA: TGTGCCAGCAGTGAGGGGCCAGCCTCCTACGAGCAGTACTTC. In this chain, TRBV6-1 is recombined with TRBJ2-7; TRBD1 is possibly the D segment (5 matching bases). V is clipped by 3 bases and J by 0 bases, and the sequence between their germline boundaries is 9 bases long. Its CDR3 holds 14 amino acids, cysteine through phenylalanine. The sequence is cut down to CDR3 DNA, 42 bases in frame from base 1. CDR1 is given as MNHNS and CDR2 as SASEGT, both from the germline V gene.